Each of the 13 T cell receptor beta chains below was sequenced from the same sample in a study of T cell responses to AZD1222 COVID-19 vaccine. Here immunoSEQ multiplex PCR was the method, and the copy in TCRdb shows in-frame clones only, minus some. The sample yields 150,000 to 200,000 clones, 85% to 90% seen once. The source material was peripheral blood, sampled on day 0 of AZD1222 vaccination. The receptor set was obtained from an adult in good health.

CDR3 in amino acids: CASSYRRGGEETQYF. The CDR3 DNA is TGTGCCAGCAGTTACCGTCGCGGGGGGGAAGAGACCCAGTACTTC. V is TRBV6-6 and J is TRBJ2-5, with 9 bases identical to TRBD2. CDR3 length: 15 amino acids. J lost 3 bases, V lost 2 bases, and 4 bases had no gene match. The germline CDR1 and CDR2 sequences are MNHNY and SVGAGI (reference sequence).

The chain links TRBV28 to TRBJ1-2, with D hard to call. Deletions cut 6 bases from V and 4 bases from J, with 18 bases between. The V gene's germline CDR1 is MDHEN and CDR2 SYDVKM. This CDR3 comprises 15 residues. Here the CDR3 reads CASRSGSTSVYGYTF. DNA of the CDR3: TGTGCCAGCAGATCTGGTTCAACCTCCGTCTATGGCTACACCTTC.

The chain joins TRBV6-5 to TRBJ2-7; 10 bases are a match to TRBD2. J gave up 4 bases and V 5 bases, and 8 bases lay outside the gene matches. The CDR3 has 15 amino acids. Germline lookup yields CDR1 MNHEY and CDR2 SVGAGI. This CDR3 reads CASSPSGGPSYEQYF. The CDR3 nucleotides are TGTGCCAGCAGTCCTAGCGGGGGCCCGTCATACGAGCAGTACTTC.

The chain joins TRBV7-3 to TRBJ2-1; 8 bases match TRBD1. Losses at the gene ends were 0 bases for V and 2 bases for J; bases not matched to a gene: 6. This CDR3 has 17 residues. CDR1 is SGHTA, CDR2 FQGTGA, per germline. CDR3 nucleotide sequence: TGTGCCAGCAGCTTAACGGTCCGACAGGGGCCCTACAATGAGCAGTTCTTC. This translates into CASSLTVRQGPYNEQFF. Full variable domain (outside the CDR3, taken from reference TRBV7-3 and TRBJ2-1): GAGVSQTPSNKVTEKGKYVELRCDPISGHTALYWYRQSLGQGPEFLIYFQGTGAADDSGLPNDRFFAVRPEGSVSTLKIQRTERGDSAVYLCASSLTVRQGPYNEQFFGPGTRLTVL.

The chain carries TRBV6-1 and TRBJ1-1; no definite D call. CDR1 and CDR2 from the germline V gene are MNHNS and SASEGT. The CDR3 totals 15 residues. Trimming pared 0 bases from V and 5 bases from J, leaving 13 bases between. CDR3 in amino acids: CASSEAPRLRTEAFF. The DNA for the CDR3 is TGTGCCAGCAGTGAAGCACCTCGCTTACGGACTGAAGCTTTCTTT.

The chain employs TRBV29-1 and TRBJ2-5; TRBD1 matches 9 bases. The length of the CDR3 is 12 residues. Trimming cost V 7 bases and J 10 bases; bases outside gene matches: 10. Per germline, CDR1 SQVTM and CDR2 ANQGSEA. In nucleotides, the CDR3 is TGCAGCGCCTTCTGGACAGGGGTGATCCAGTACTTC. It codes for CSAFWTGVIQYF.

The chain employs TRBV9 and TRBJ1-2; D gene uncertain. Germline assignment: CDR1 SGDLS and CDR2 YYNGEE. The length of the CDR3 is 12 residues. V gave up 0 bases and J gave up 8 bases, with 8 bases separating them. CDR3 DNA sequence: TGTGCCAGCAGCGTAGTTGAGGGCGGCTACACCTTC. Translated, it gives CASSVVEGGYTF.

The table lists this clone with a count of one. The rearrangement uses TRBV4-1 and TRBJ2-5, with 11 positions matching TRBD2. The germline V gene encodes CDR1 MGHRA and CDR2 YSYEKL. Unmatched junction bases numbered 7, after V lost 0 bases and J lost 7 bases. The CDR3 consists of 16 residues. Here the CDR3 DNA reads TGCGCCAGCAGCCAAGAGGGTAGCGGGGGGGTCGGGACCCAGTACTTC. Amino acid sequence: CASSQEGSGGVGTQYF.

This rearrangement joins TRBV6-4 to TRBJ2-5; D is perhaps TRBD2 (5 bases). CDR1 and CDR2 from the germline V gene are MRHNA and SNTAGT. The CDR3 consists of 13 residues. V lost 4 bases and J lost 5, with 11 bases in between. This CDR3 reads CASSVLAGETQYF. In nucleotides, the CDR3 is TGTGCCAGCAGTGTTCTAGCCGGGGAGACCCAGTACTTC.

This rearrangement joins TRBV5-1 to TRBJ2-7, with 9 bases lining up with TRBD1. Germline assignment: CDR1 SGHRS and CDR2 YFSETQ. This CDR3 has 15 amino acids. The ends lost 4 bases at V and 0 bases at J; junction bases unmatched: 5. CDR3 amino acids: CASSLDRGNSYEQYV. In DNA form, the CDR3 reads TGCGCCAGCAGCCTGGACAGGGGCAACTCCTACGAGCAGTACGTC.

This clone was counted once. V is TRBV5-1 and J is TRBJ2-3, with a possible D match to TRBD2 (6 bases). This CDR3 has 16 residues. Germline CDR1 SGHRS, CDR2 YFSETQ. V was shortened by 0 bases and J by 4 bases, with 15 bases between the two germline ends. The CDR3 sequence: CASSLAAEGFSDTQYF. The CDR3 DNA reads TGCGCCAGCAGCTTGGCCGCGGAGGGGTTTTCAGATACGCAGTATTTT.

This clone was counted once. This chain connects TRBV6-5 to TRBJ1-5; TRBD1 aligns across 7 bases. From germline, CDR1 is MNHEY and CDR2 SVGAGI. Losses at the gene ends were 6 bases for V and 4 bases for J; bases not matched to a gene: 6. There are 14 residues in the CDR3. CDR3 in amino acids: CASRGKGQNQPQHF. Here the CDR3 DNA reads TGTGCCAGCAGGGGAAAGGGACAGAATCAGCCCCAGCATTTT.

The chain links TRBV19 to TRBJ2-1, with 9 bases that match TRBD2. CDR3 size: 16 residues. The J segment lost 4 bases and the V segment lost 4 bases, leaving 8 bases of the junction unmatched. Germline CDR1 reads LNHDA; CDR2 reads SQIVND (reference sequence). The CDR3 region is CASSTLRGGAYNEQFF. CDR3 DNA sequence: TGTGCCAGTAGTACCCTCCGCGGGGGGGCATACAATGAGCAGTTCTTC.